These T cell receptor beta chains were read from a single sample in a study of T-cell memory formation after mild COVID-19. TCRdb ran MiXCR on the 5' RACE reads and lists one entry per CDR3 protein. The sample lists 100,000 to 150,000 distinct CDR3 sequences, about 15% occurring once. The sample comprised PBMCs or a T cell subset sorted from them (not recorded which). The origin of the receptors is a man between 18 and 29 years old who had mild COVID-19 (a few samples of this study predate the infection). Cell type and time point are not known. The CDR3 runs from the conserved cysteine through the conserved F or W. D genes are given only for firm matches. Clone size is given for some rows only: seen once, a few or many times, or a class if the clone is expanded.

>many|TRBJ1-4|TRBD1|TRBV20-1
CSAPGTGGEKLFF
TGCAGTGCCCCCGGGACAGGGGGTGAAAAACTGTTTTTT
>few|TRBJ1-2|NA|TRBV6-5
CASRTPGGDDGYTF
TGTGCCAGCAGAACACCGGGGGGCGACGATGGCTACACCTTC
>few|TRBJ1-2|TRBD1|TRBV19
CASYRDRGYSRGYTF
TGTGCCAGTTACCGGGACAGGGGGTACTCCCGCGGCTACACCTTC
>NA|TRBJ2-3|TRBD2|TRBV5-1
CASSLELAGGPDTQYF
TGCGCCAGCAGCTTGGAACTAGCGGGGGGGCCGGATACGCAGTATTTT
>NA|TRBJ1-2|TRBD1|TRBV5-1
CASSAGTGLAGYTF
TGCGCCAGCAGCGCCGGGACAGGGTTGGCTGGCTACACCTTC
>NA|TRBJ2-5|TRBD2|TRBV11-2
CASRTGTRPETQYF
TGTGCCAGCAGAACCGGGACTAGACCAGAGACCCAGTACTTC
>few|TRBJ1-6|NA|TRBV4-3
CASSHGRANSPLHF
TGCGCCAGCAGCCATGGACGGGCAAATTCACCCCTCCACTTT
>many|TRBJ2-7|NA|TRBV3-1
CASSQAHAGGAYEQYF
TGTGCCAGCAGCCAAGCCCATGCTGGAGGGGCCTACGAGCAGTACTTC
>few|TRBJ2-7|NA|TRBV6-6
CASSPNGDEQYF
TGTGCCAGCAGCCCCAACGGGGACGAGCAGTACTTC
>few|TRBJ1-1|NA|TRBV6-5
CASSYRSSGRKVAFF
TGTGCCAGCAGTTATAGGAGTTCAGGCCGAAAGGTGGCTTTCTTT
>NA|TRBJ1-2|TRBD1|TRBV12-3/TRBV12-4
CASSLEGASYGYTF
TGTGCCAGCAGTTTGGAGGGGGCGAGCTATGGCTACACCTTC
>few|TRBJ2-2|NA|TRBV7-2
CASSLERLFGELFF
TGTGCCAGCAGCTTAGAGCGACTTTTCGGGGAGCTGTTTTTT
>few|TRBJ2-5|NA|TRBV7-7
CASSLGGAPLQETQYF
TGTGCCAGCAGCTTAGGAGGGGCCCCTCTCCAAGAGACCCAGTACTTC
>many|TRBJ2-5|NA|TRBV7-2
CASSSNKGETQYF
TGTGCCAGCAGCTCGAACAAGGGGGAGACCCAGTACTTC
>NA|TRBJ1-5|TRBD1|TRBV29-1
CSVGDSLGQPQHF
TGCAGCGTTGGGGACAGCCTCGGTCAGCCCCAGCATTTT
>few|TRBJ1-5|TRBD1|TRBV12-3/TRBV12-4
CASSQTGGGNQPQHF
TGTGCCAGCAGCCAGACAGGGGGGGGCAATCAGCCCCAGCATTTT
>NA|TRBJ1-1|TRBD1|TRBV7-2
CASTTGFANTEAFF
TGTGCCAGCACGACAGGGTTTGCGAACACTGAAGCTTTCTTT
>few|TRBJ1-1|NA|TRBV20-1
CSARDPTVGSTEAFF
TGCAGTGCTAGAGATCCAACCGTAGGGAGCACTGAAGCTTTCTTT
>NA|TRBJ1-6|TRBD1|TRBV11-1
CASSSGQESSYNSPLHF
TGTGCCAGCAGCTCCGGACAGGAGAGCTCCTATAATTCACCCCTCCACTTT
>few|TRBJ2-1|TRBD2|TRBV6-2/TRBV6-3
CASRPHTGTSYNEQFF
TGTGCCAGCAGACCTCACACCGGGACTAGCTACAATGAGCAGTTCTTC
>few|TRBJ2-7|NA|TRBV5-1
CASSLEGVYEQYF
TGCGCCAGCAGCTTGGAGGGTGTCTACGAGCAGTACTTC
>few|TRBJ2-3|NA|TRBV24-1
CATSDRRGGADTQYF
TGTGCCACCAGTGACAGGCGGGGCGGCGCAGATACGCAGTATTTT
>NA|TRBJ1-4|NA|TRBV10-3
CAISGEQSEKLFF
TGTGCCATCAGTGGGGAACAGAGCGAAAAACTGTTTTTT
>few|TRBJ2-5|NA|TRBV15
CATSWPREHQYF
TGTGCCACCAGCTGGCCCCGGGAGCACCAGTACTTC
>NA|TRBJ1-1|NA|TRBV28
CASSPHGRNTEAFF
TGTGCCAGCAGTCCCCATGGGCGGAACACTGAAGCTTTCTTT
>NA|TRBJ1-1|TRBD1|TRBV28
CASSEGTGGWTEAFF
TGTGCCAGCAGCGAGGGGACAGGGGGCTGGACTGAAGCTTTCTTT
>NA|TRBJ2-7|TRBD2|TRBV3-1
CASSLPPLAGSSYEQYF
TGTGCCAGCAGCCTCCCGCCACTAGCGGGGAGCTCCTACGAGCAGTACTTC
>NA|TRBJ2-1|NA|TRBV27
CASSWNFEQFF
TGTGCCAGCAGCTGGAACTTTGAGCAGTTCTTC
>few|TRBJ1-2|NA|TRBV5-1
CASSQLLPEGGYTF
TGCGCCAGCAGCCAACTTCTCCCCGAAGGAGGCTACACCTTC
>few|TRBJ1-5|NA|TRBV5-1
CASSLAGEQQPQHF
TGCGCCAGCAGCTTGGCCGGGGAACAACAGCCCCAGCATTTT
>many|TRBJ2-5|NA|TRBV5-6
CASSFWGPNFQETQYF
TGTGCCAGCAGCTTTTGGGGGCCGAACTTCCAAGAGACCCAGTACTTC
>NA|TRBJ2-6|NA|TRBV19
CASSTLYSGANVLTF
TGTGCCAGTAGTACGTTATACTCTGGGGCCAACGTCCTGACTTTC
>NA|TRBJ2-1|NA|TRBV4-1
CASSQDLTSSYNEQFF
TGCGCCAGCAGCCAAGATTTGACGAGCTCCTACAATGAGCAGTTCTTC
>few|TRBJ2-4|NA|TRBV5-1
CASSLGQLPDIQYF
TGCGCCAGCAGCTTGGGACAGCTTCCGGACATTCAGTACTTC
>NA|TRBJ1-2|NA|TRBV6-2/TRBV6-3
CASSYSTFYGSGYTF
TGTGCCAGCAGTTACTCGACGTTTTATGGGTCTGGCTACACCTTC
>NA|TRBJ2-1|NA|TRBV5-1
CASSPPGGVSYNEQFF
TGCGCCAGCAGCCCTCCGGGTGGGGTCTCCTACAATGAGCAGTTCTTC
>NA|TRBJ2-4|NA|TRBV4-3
CASSQDGGLPKNIQYF
TGCGCCAGCAGCCAAGATGGCGGTCTACCCAAAAACATTCAGTACTTC
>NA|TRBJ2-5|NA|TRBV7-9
CASSSREETQYF
TGTGCCAGCAGTTCACGGGAAGAGACCCAGTACTTC
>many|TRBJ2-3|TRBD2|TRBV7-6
CASSPRTSGGGDTQYF
TGTGCCAGCAGCCCAAGGACTAGCGGGGGTGGGGATACGCAGTATTTT
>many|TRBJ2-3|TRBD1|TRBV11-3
CASSSYLGQGADTQYF
TGTGCCAGCAGCTCCTACCTCGGACAGGGTGCAGATACGCAGTATTTT
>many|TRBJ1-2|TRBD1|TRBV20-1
CSSAFRDRGFSYGYTF
TGCAGTTCTGCCTTCCGAGACAGGGGCTTTAGCTATGGCTACACCTTC
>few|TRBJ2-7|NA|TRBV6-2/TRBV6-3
CASSRLSYEQYF
TGTGCCAGCAGCCGCCTCTCCTACGAGCAGTACTTC
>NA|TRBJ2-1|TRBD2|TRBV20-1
CSAETSGASYNEQFF
TGCAGTGCGGAGACTAGCGGGGCTTCCTACAATGAGCAGTTCTTC
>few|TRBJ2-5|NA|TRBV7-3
CASSLLGGETQYF
TGTGCCAGCAGCTTATTGGGGGGAGAGACCCAGTACTTC
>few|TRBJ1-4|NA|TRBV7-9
CASSQEGSPNEKLFF
TGTGCCAGCAGCCAGGAAGGGAGCCCTAATGAAAAACTGTTTTTT
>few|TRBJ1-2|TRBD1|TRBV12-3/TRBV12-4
CASSGQGALFGYTF
TGTGCCAGCAGTGGACAGGGTGCTCTTTTTGGCTACACCTTC
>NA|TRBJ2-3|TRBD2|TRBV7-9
CAGGEKRGSTDTQYF
TGTGCCGGAGGGGAGAAGCGGGGGAGCACAGATACGCAGTATTTT
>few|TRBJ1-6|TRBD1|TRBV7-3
CASSLGQQNSPLHF
TGTGCCAGCAGCTTGGGACAGCAAAATTCACCCCTCCACTTT
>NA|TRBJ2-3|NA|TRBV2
CASSGQGMADTQYF
TGTGCCAGCAGTGGTCAGGGGATGGCAGATACGCAGTATTTT
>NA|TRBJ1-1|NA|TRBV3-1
CASSLSYTGTYEAFF
TGTGCCAGCAGCCTCTCTTATACCGGGACATATGAAGCTTTCTTT
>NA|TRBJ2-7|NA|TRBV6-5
CASRKQGSIAYEQYF
TGTGCCAGCAGGAAGCAGGGAAGTATAGCCTACGAGCAGTACTTC